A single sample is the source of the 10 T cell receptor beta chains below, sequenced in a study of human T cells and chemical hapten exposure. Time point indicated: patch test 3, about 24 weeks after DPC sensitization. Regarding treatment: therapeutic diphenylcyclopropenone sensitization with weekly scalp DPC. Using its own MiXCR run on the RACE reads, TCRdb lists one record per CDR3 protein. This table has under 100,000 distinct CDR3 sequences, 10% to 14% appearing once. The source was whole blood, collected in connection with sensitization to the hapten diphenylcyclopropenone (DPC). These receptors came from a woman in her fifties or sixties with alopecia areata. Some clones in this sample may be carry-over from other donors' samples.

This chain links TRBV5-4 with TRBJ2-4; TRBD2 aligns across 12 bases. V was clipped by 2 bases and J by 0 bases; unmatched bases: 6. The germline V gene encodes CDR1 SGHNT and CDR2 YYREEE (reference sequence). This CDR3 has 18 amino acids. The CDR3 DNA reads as TGTGCCAGCAGCTTCGGGCTAGCGGGAGGGCTAGCCAAAAACATTCAGTACTTC. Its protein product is CASSFGLAGGLAKNIQYF.

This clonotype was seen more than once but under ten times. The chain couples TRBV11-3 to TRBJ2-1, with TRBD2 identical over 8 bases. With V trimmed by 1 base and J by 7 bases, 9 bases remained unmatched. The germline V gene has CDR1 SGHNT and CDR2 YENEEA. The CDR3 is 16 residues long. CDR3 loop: CASSLVIAGPGNEQFF. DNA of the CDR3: TGTGCCAGCAGCTTAGTGATAGCGGGACCTGGGAATGAGCAGTTCTTC.

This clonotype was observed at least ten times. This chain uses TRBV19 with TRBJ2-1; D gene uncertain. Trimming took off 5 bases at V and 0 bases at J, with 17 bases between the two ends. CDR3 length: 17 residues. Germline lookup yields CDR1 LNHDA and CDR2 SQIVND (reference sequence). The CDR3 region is CASSPARLLVSYNEQFF. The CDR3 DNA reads TGTGCCAGTAGTCCGGCCCGACTGCTGGTCTCCTACAATGAGCAGTTCTTC.

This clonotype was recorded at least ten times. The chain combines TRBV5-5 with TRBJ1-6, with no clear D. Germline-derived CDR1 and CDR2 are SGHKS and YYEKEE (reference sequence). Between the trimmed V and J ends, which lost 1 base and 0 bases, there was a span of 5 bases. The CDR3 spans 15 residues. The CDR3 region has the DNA TGTGCCAGCAGCTTGAAAAGCTCCTATAATTCACCCCTCCACTTT. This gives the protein CASSLKSSYNSPLHF.

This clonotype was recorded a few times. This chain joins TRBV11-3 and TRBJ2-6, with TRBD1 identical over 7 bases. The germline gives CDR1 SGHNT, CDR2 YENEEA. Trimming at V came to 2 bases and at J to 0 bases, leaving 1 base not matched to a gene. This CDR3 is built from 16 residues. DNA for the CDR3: TGTGCCAGCAGCTTAAGACAGGGCTCTGGGGCCAACGTCCTGACTTTC. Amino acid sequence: CASSLRQGSGANVLTF.

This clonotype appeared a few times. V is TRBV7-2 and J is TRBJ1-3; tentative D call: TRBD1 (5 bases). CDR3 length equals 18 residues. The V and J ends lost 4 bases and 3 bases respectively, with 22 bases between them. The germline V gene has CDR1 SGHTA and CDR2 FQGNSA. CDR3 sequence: CASSYKPGGGYYGNTIYF. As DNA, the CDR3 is TGTGCCAGCAGCTACAAACCGGGCGGGGGTTATTATGGAAACACCATATATTTT.

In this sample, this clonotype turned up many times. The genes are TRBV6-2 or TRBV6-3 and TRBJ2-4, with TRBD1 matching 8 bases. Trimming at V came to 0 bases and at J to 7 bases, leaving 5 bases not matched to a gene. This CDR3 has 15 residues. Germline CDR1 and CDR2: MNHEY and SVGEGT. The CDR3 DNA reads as TGTGCCAGCAGTTACTCGCAGGGGGCCGGGAACATTCAGTACTTC. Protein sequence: CASSYSQGAGNIQYF.

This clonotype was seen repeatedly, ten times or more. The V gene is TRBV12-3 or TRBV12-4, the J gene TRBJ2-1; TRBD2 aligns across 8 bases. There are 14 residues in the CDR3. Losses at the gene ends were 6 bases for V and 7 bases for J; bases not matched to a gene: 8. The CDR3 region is CASRDGTSGNEQFF. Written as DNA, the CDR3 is TGTGCCAGCAGGGACGGGACTAGTGGTAATGAGCAGTTCTTC.

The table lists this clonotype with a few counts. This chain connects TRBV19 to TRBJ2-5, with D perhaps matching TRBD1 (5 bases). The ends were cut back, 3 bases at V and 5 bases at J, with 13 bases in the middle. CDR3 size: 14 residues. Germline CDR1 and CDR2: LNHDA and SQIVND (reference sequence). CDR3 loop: CASSMVGATETQYF. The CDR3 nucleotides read TGTGCCAGTAGTATGGTAGGGGCGACGGAGACCCAGTACTTC.

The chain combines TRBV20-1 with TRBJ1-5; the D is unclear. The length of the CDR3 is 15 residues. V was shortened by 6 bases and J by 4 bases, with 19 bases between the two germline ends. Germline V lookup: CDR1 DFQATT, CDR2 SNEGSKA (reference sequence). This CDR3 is CSARKEGSRNQPQHF. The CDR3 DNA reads TGCAGTGCCCGCAAGGAAGGCAGCAGGAATCAGCCCCAGCATTTT.